This TCR beta chain was retrieved from a study of cytomegalovirus exposure and HLA in healthy donors. Study information: Of all 400 or so donors who were genotyped, roughly 85% belonged to the Caucasian-associated ancestry cluster. Study-level points and caveats: Exclusion as indistinguishable affected some V segments, including TRBV6-2 and TRBV6-3.

Notes on this clone: Its target is unknown.

Germline trimming cut 7 bases from V and 6 bases from J; bases unmatched to any gene: 15. Germline assignment: CDR1 MGHDK and CDR2 SYGVNS. The CDR3 runs to 15 residues. PCR employed 60 Vbeta and 13 Jbeta primers. Measured with immunoSEQ multiplex PCR; TCRdb has only the in-frame clones, and not every one. The sample has 100,000 to 150,000 clones, approximately 71% seen once. The specimen sequenced was PBMCs. This chain links TRBV25-1 with TRBJ2-7, with TRBD1 identical over 7 bases. The TCR comes from a woman aged 45-60 years in good health and CMV-seronegative. CDR3 sequence (DNA): TGTGCCAGCACCCCAGAGGGGGCCGCCCTAGCCGAGCAGTACTTC. As protein: CASTPEGAALAEQYF.